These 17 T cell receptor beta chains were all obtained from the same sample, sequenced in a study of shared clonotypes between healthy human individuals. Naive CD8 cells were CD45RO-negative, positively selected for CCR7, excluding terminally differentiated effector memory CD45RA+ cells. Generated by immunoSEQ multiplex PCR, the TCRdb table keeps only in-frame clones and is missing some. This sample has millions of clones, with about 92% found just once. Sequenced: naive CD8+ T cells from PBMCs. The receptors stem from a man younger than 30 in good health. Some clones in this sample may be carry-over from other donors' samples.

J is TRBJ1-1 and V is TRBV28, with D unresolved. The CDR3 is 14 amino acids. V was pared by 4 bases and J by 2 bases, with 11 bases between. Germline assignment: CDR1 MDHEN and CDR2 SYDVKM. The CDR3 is CASSSVRLNTEAFF. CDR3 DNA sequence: TGTGCCAGCAGTTCGGTCAGGTTAAACACTGAAGCTTTCTTT. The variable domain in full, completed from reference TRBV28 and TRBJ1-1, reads DVKVTQSSRYLVKRTGEKVFLECVQDMDHENMFWYRQDPGLGLRLIYFSYDVKMKEKGDIPEGYSVSREKKERFSLILESASTNQTSMYLCASSSVRLNTEAFFGQGTRLTVV.

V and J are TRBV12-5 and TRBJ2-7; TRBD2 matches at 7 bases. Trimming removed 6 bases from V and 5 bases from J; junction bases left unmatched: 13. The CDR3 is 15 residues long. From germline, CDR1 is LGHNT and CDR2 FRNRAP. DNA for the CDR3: TGTGCTAGTGGCGCGGGGGTGGGGCTGTACGACGAGCAGTACTTC. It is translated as CASGAGVGLYDEQYF.

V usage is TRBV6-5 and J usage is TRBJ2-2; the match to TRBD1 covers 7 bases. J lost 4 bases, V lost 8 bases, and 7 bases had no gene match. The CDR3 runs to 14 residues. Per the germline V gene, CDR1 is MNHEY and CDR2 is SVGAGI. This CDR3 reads CASGDRVGTGELFF. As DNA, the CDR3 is TGTGCCAGCGGAGACAGGGTTGGCACCGGGGAGCTGTTTTTT.

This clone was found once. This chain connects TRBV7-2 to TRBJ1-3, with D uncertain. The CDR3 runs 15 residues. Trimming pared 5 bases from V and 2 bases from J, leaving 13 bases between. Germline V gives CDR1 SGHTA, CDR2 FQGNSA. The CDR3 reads CASSRTASPGNTIYF. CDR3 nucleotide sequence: TGTGCCAGCAGCCGGACCGCCTCACCTGGAAACACCATATATTTT.

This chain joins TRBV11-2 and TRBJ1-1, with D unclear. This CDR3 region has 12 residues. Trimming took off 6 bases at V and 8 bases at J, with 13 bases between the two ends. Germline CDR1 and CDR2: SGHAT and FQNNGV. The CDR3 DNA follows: TGTGCCAGCAGATCCGGAGTATTAGAAGCTTTCTTT. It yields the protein CASRSGVLEAFF.

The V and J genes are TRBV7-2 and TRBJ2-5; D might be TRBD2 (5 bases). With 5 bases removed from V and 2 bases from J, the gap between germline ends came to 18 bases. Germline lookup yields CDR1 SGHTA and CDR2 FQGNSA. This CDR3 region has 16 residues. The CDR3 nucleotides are TGTGCCAGCAGCCTTCCTCAACCGCGGGTACAAGAGACCCAGTACTTC. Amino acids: CASSLPQPRVQETQYF.

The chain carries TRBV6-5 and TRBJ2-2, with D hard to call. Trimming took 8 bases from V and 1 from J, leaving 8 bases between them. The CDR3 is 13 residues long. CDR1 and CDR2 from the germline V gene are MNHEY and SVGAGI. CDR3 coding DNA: TGTGCCAGCTCACAACTGAACACCGGGGAGCTGTTTTTT. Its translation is CASSQLNTGELFF.

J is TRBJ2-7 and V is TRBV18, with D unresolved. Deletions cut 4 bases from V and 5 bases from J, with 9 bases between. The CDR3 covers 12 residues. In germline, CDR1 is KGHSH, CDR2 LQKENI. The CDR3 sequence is CASSQDTHEQYF. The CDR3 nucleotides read TGTGCCAGCTCACAAGACACCCACGAGCAGTACTTC.

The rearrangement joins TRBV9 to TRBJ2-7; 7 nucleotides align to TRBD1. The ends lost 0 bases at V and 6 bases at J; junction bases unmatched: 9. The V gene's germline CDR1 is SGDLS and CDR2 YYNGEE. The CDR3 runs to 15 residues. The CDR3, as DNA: TGTGCCAGCAGCGTAGTTGGGACAGCCCAGGGCGAGCAGTACTTC. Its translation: CASSVVGTAQGEQYF.

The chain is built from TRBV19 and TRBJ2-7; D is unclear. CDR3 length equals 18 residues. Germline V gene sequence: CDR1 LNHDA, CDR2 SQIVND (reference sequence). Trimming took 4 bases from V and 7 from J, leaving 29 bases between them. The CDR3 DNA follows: TGTGCCAGTAGTAGGTACTCCCGGGTGGACCCCAAATCGCGGGAGCAGTACTTC. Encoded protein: CASSRYSRVDPKSREQYF.

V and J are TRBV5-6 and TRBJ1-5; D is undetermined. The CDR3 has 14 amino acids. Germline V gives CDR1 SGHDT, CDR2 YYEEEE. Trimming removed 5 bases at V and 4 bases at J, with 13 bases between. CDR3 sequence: CASRYGGRNQPQHF. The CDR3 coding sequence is TGTGCCAGCAGATACGGAGGACGGAATCAGCCCCAGCATTTT. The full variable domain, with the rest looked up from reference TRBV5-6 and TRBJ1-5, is DAGVTQSPTHLIKTRGQQVTLRCSPKSGHDTVSWYQQALGQGPQFIFQYYEEEERQRGNFPDRFSGHQFPNYSSELNVNALLLGDSALYLCASRYGGRNQPQHFGDGTRLSIL.

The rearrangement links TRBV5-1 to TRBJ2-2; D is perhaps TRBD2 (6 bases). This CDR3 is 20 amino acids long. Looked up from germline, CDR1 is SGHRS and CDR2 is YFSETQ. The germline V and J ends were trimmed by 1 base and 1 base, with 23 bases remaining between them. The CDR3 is CASSLTGPAGFLGNTGELFF. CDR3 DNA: TGCGCCAGCAGCTTGACAGGCCCAGCGGGTTTTCTAGGGAACACCGGGGAGCTGTTTTTT.

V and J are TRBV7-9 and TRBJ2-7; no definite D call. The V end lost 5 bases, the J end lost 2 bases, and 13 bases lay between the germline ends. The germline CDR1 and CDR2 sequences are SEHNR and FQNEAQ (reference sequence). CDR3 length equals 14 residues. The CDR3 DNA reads TGTGCCAGCAGCCCAGTGGGCCAAGCCTACGAGCAGTACTTC. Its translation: CASSPVGQAYEQYF.

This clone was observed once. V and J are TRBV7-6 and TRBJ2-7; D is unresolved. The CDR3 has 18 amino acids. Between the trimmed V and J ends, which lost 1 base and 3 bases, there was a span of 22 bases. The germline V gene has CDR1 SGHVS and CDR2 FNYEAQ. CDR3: CASSLGRSAGETHYEQYF. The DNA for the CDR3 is TGTGCCAGCAGCTTAGGCCGTTCGGCAGGTGAGACTCACTACGAGCAGTACTTC. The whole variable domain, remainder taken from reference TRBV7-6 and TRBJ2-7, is GAGVSQSPRYKVTKRGQDVALRCDPISGHVSLYWYRQALGQGPEFLTYFNYEAQQDKSGLPNDRFSAERPEGSISTLTIQRTEQRDSAMYRCASSLGRSAGETHYEQYFGPGTRLTVT.

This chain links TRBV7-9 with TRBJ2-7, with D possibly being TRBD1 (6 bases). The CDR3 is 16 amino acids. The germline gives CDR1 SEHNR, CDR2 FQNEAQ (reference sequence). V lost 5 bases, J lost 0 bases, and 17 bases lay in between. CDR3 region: CASSPGWGPSSYEQYF. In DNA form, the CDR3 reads TGTGCCAGCAGCCCTGGCTGGGGGCCTAGCTCCTACGAGCAGTACTTC.

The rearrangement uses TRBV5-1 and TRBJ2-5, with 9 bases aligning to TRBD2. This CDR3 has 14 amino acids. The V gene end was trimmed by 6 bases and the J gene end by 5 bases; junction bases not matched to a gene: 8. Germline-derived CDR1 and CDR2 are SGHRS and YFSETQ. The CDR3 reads CASNLAGESETQYF. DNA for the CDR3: TGCGCCAGCAATTTAGCGGGAGAGTCGGAGACCCAGTACTTC.

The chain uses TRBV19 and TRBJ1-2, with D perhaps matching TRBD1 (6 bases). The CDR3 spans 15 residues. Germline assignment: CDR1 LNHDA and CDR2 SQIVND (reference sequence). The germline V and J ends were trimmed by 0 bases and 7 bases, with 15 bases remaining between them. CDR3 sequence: CASSIDLRGRGGYTF. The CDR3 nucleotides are TGTGCCAGTAGTATAGATCTTCGGGGGCGGGGTGGCTACACCTTC.